The 23 T cell receptor beta chains below were found in one sample sequenced in a study of T cells in Graves' hyperthyroidism and ophthalmopathy. RNA transcripts provided the source from which TCR beta CDR3 regions were amplified. Researchers ran a first-round RT-PCR on the TCR CDR3 using the HTBI primer set. TCRdb fed the multiplex PCR reads into MiXCR, producing one record per CDR3 protein. The sample has roughly 400,000 distinct CDR3 sequences; about an eighth are singletons. Sequenced input: blood. The receptors were sampled from a man aged 45-65 years with Graves' ophthalmopathy.

The table lists this clonotype with many counts. The chain links TRBV3-1 to TRBJ2-5; TRBD2 matches 12 bases. The CDR3 is made up of 15 amino acids. Germline V gene sequence: CDR1 LGHDT, CDR2 YNNKEL (reference sequence). Trimming took 2 bases from V and 4 from J; bases not matched to a gene: 2. CDR3 residues: CASSQPGLAGETQYF. The CDR3 DNA follows: TGTGCCAGCAGCCAACCGGGACTAGCGGGAGAGACCCAGTACTTC.

This clonotype was seen at least ten times. The chain combines TRBV6-1 with TRBJ2-7, with 9 bases matching TRBD2. The germline V gene encodes CDR1 MNHNS and CDR2 SASEGT. The CDR3 has 15 amino acids. V lost 2 bases to trimming and J lost 3 bases; unmatched junction nucleotides: 5. CDR3 loop: CASSEPTSGGYEQYF. The CDR3, as DNA: TGTGCCAGCAGTGAACCGACTAGCGGAGGCTACGAGCAGTACTTC.

To note about this clonotype: A junction end diverges from the germline sequence, so it may reflect a read error. V and J are TRBV6-2 or TRBV6-3 and TRBJ2-2; 7 nucleotides align to TRBD2. The germline V gene encodes CDR1 MNHEY and CDR2 SVGEGT. The CDR3 has 15 residues. The CDR3 loop is CASSLGLGGTGDLFF. In DNA, the CDR3 is TGTGCCAGCAGTTTAGGACTAGGCGGGACCGGGGACCTGTTTTTT.

This clonotype was recorded at least ten times. This chain connects TRBV27 to TRBJ2-1; D not certain. This CDR3 has 15 residues. V was clipped by 4 bases and J by 2 bases, with 12 bases between them. Germline CDR1 reads MNHEY; CDR2 reads SMNVEV (reference sequence). The CDR3 here is CASSSEIGAYNEQFF. The CDR3 DNA reads as TGTGCCAGCAGTTCCGAGATAGGAGCCTACAATGAGCAGTTCTTC.

This clonotype was observed at least ten times. V is TRBV14 and J is TRBJ1-1; TRBD1 matches 11 bases. CDR3 length: 13 residues. Trimming cost V 3 bases and J 8 bases; bases outside gene matches: 2. The V gene's germline CDR1 is SGHDN and CDR2 FVKESK. The CDR3 loop reads CASSQRTGGEAFF. For the CDR3, the DNA is TGTGCCAGCAGCCAGAGGACAGGGGGCGAAGCTTTCTTT.

This clonotype was seen repeatedly, ten times or more. The chain recombines TRBV12-3 or TRBV12-4 with TRBJ2-7; 7 nucleotides match TRBD1. The ends lost 6 bases at V and 1 base at J; junction bases unmatched: 6. The CDR3 length is 14 residues. CDR3 in amino acids: CASRSTGLSYEQYF. As DNA, the CDR3 is TGTGCCAGCAGATCGACAGGGCTGTCCTACGAGCAGTACTTC.

This clonotype was observed many times. The rearrangement uses TRBV28 and TRBJ2-3, with a possible D match to TRBD1 (6 bases). Germline V lookup: CDR1 MDHEN, CDR2 SYDVKM. The CDR3 spans 13 residues. The V end was cut by 6 bases, the J end by 2 bases, with 9 bases between. The DNA for the CDR3 is TGTGCCAGCAGGGGACACAACACAGATACGCAGTATTTT. Protein sequence: CASRGHNTDTQYF.

This clonotype was recorded at least ten times. The V gene is TRBV20-1, the J gene TRBJ2-7; D not resolved. Trimming took 6 bases from V and 2 from J, leaving 20 bases between them. The CDR3 has 15 amino acids. Germline assignment: CDR1 DFQATT and CDR2 SNEGSKA (reference sequence). CDR3 loop: CSASSDAAPTYEQYF. CDR3 DNA: TGCAGTGCCTCGTCGGACGCCGCCCCCACCTACGAGCAGTACTTC.

This clonotype was observed at least ten times. The gene calls are TRBV11-2 and TRBJ1-2; TRBD1 aligns across 7 bases. From germline, CDR1 is SGHAT and CDR2 FQNNGV. Trimming at V came to 5 bases and at J to 0 bases, leaving 3 bases not matched to a gene. The CDR3 loop spans 14 amino acids. The CDR3 loop reads CASSRQGANYGYTF. CDR3 in DNA: TGTGCCAGCAGCCGACAGGGAGCTAACTATGGCTACACCTTC.

About this clonotype itself: A much larger clone sits a single nucleotide away, making a read error possible. The chain employs TRBV20-1 and TRBJ2-7, with 8 bases identical to TRBD2. CDR1 and CDR2 from the germline V gene are DFQATT and SNEGSKA (reference sequence). The CDR3 contains 15 residues. The CDR3 here is CSTRSTSGSSYEQYF. The CDR3 DNA reads TGCAGTACTAGATCAACTAGCGGAAGCTCCTACGAGCAGTACTTC.

This clonotype was observed a few times. The chain links TRBV19 to TRBJ1-5; D gene ambiguous. The CDR3 consists of 14 residues. Germline V gene data show CDR1 as LNHDA and CDR2 as SQIVND (reference sequence). V was cut by 4 bases and J by 6 bases, with 13 bases left in between. DNA for the CDR3: TGTGCCAGTAGTAGAGCAGGAATCCCTCAGCCCCAGCATTTT. Protein product: CASSRAGIPQPQHF.

This CDR3 is CASINRDSGRGTGELFF. The CDR3 DNA sequence: TGTGCCAGTATTAATCGGGATAGCGGGAGAGGAACCGGGGAGCTGTTTTTT. The chain joins TRBV19 to TRBJ2-2; 9 positions agree with TRBD2. CDR3 length equals 17 residues. Germline CDR1 reads LNHDA; CDR2 reads SQIVND (reference sequence). V was clipped by 7 bases and J by 5 bases; unmatched bases: 14.

V gene TRBV6-5 combines with J gene TRBJ2-1; tentatively, D is TRBD1 (5 bases). This CDR3 contains 17 residues. V gave up 0 bases and J gave up 2 bases, with 14 bases separating them. The germline V gene has CDR1 MNHEY and CDR2 SVGAGI. DNA for the CDR3: TGTGCCAGCAGTTACTCGAAGGTTCTAGGGGCCTACAATGAGCAGTTCTTC. It encodes CASSYSKVLGAYNEQFF.

The chain carries TRBV9 and TRBJ1-1; the D is unclear. The CDR3 spans 14 residues. The germline gives CDR1 SGDLS, CDR2 YYNGEE. V dropped 3 bases and J dropped 1 base, with 10 bases sitting between them. CDR3 DNA sequence: TGTGCCAGCAGCGCCCAGACGGGGAACACTGAAGCTTTCTTT. It yields the protein CASSAQTGNTEAFF.

This clonotype occurred many times. The chain has TRBV6-1 and TRBJ1-5; a possible D gene is TRBD1 (5 bases). Germline CDR1 is MNHNS and CDR2 is SASEGT. V was pared by 1 base and J by 2 bases, with 12 bases between. This CDR3 is built from 16 residues. For the CDR3, the DNA is TGTGCCAGCAGTGAAGTAAGGGGATATGGCAATCAGCCCCAGCATTTT. Its protein product is CASSEVRGYGNQPQHF.

This clonotype was picked up many times. The chain links TRBV11-2 to TRBJ1-1, with D hard to call. Germline V gives CDR1 SGHAT, CDR2 FQNNGV. V lost 0 bases and J lost 1, with 3 bases in between. The CDR3 extends over 13 amino acids. The CDR3 coding sequence is TGTGCCAGCAGCTTAGAGCCGAACACTGAAGCTTTCTTT. It specifies CASSLEPNTEAFF.

Ten or more counts support this clonotype. The chain combines TRBV5-8 with TRBJ2-7; 8 bases map to TRBD1. This CDR3 spans 12 amino acids. Germline loops: CDR1 SGHTS, CDR2 YDEGEE. V was clipped by 4 bases and J by 6 bases; unmatched bases: 3. CDR3 nucleotides: TGTGCCAGCAGCCGCGACAGGGGCGAGCAGTACTTC. Protein: CASSRDRGEQYF.

This clonotype was seen at least ten times. The chain employs TRBV5-1 and TRBJ2-7, with 7 bases matching TRBD1. CDR3 length equals 15 residues. Germline loops: CDR1 SGHRS, CDR2 YFSETQ. With V trimmed by 0 bases and J by 6 bases, 9 bases remained unmatched. CDR3 amino acids: CASSLVQGVIFEQYF. In DNA, the CDR3 is TGCGCCAGCAGCTTGGTGCAGGGGGTCATCTTCGAGCAGTACTTC.

The chain's CDR3 is CASSPQRERTYNEQFF. The CDR3 DNA reads TGTGCCAGTAGTCCCCAGCGGGAGAGAACCTACAATGAGCAGTTCTTC. The chain has TRBV19 and TRBJ2-1, with 8 bases fitting TRBD2. J gave up 2 bases and V 5 bases, and 8 bases lay outside the gene matches. The CDR3 length is 16 residues. The germline V gene encodes CDR1 LNHDA and CDR2 SQIVND (reference sequence).

This clonotype was counted many times. The chain's CDR3 is CASRKTGDLQPQHF. In DNA, the CDR3 is TGCGCCAGCAGAAAGACAGGGGATTTACAGCCCCAGCATTTT. This chain connects TRBV10-1 to TRBJ1-5, with 8 nucleotides matching TRBD1. Germline CDR1 is WNHNN and CDR2 is SYGVQD (reference sequence). V trimming: 6 bases; J trimming: 7 bases; junction bases outside the gene matches: 8. This CDR3 is 14 amino acids long.

The V call is TRBV3-1, the J call TRBJ1-5; D unclear. This CDR3 contains 16 residues. CDR1 is LGHDT and CDR2 is YNNKEL in the germline V gene (reference sequence). V lost 1 base to trimming and J lost 6 bases, with 16 bases between them. CDR3 in amino acids: CASSQGPGRGPQPQHF. CDR3 coding DNA: TGTGCCAGCAGCCAAGGACCGGGTCGAGGGCCTCAGCCCCAGCATTTT.

The chain employs TRBV5-6 and TRBJ2-3, with a tentative D call TRBD2 (6 bases). The V gene lost 0 bases and the J gene lost 6 bases, with 23 bases spanning the gap. The CDR3 has 18 residues. From germline, CDR1 is SGHDT and CDR2 YYEEEE. The CDR3 spells CASSLGWLWDQSGDTQYF. The CDR3, as DNA: TGTGCCAGCAGCTTGGGATGGTTGTGGGACCAAAGCGGGGATACGCAGTATTTT.

A remark on this clonotype: This sequence may be a read error, since a much larger clone differs from it by one base. The chain uses TRBV3-1 and TRBJ1-2, with TRBD1 matching 10 bases. The CDR3 is 16 residues long. The V gene's germline CDR1 is LGHDT and CDR2 YNNKEL (reference sequence). The CDR3 DNA reads as TGTACCAGCAGCCAGAACACGGGACAGGGGAACTATGGCTACACCTTC. This encodes CTSSQNTGQGNYGYTF.